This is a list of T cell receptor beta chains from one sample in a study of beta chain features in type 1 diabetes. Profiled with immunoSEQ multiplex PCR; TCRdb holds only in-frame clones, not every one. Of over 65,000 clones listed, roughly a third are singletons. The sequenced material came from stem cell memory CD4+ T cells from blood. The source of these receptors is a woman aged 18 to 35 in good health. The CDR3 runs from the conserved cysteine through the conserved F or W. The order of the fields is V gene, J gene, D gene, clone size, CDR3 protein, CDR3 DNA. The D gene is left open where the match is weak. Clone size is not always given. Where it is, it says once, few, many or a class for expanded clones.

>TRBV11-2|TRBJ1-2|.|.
CASSLESYGYTF
TGTGCCAGCAGCTTAGAGAGCTATGGCTACACCTTC
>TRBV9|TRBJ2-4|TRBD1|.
CASSERASGGNIQYF
TGTGCCAGCAGCGAGAGGGCCTCAGGGGGTAACATTCAGTACTTC
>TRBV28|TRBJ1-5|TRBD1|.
CASRSTGTGNQPQHF
TGTGCCAGCAGGTCAACCGGGACAGGGAATCAGCCCCAGCATTTT
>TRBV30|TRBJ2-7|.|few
CAWSIRGAHEQYF
TGTGCCTGGAGTATCAGGGGGGCCCACGAGCAGTACTTC
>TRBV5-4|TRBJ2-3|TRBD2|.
CASSLAGGPDTQYF
TGTGCCAGCAGTCTAGCGGGAGGGCCAGATACGCAGTATTTT
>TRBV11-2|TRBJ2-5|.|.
CASSLDNGGQETQYF
TGTGCCAGCAGCTTAGATAACGGGGGCCAAGAGACCCAGTACTTC
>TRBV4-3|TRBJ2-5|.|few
CASSQHAVQETQYF
TGCGCCAGCAGCCAACACGCGGTTCAAGAGACCCAGTACTTC
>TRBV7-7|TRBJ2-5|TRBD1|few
CASSSLDREQETQYF
TGTGCTAGCAGCTCACTGGACAGGGAACAAGAGACCCAGTACTTC
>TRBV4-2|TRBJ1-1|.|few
CASSQAGNTEAFF
TGTGCCAGCAGCCAAGCCGGGAACACTGAAGCTTTCTTT
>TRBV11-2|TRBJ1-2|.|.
CASSQQWTAVYGYTF
TGTGCCAGCAGCCAACAATGGACAGCAGTATATGGCTACACCTTC
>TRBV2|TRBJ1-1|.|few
CASSTQQDTEAFF
TGTGCCAGCAGTACCCAGCAGGACACTGAAGCTTTCTTT
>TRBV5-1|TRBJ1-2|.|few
CASSLIGQQVEYGYTF
TGCGCCAGCAGCCTCATAGGACAGCAAGTCGAGTATGGCTACACCTTC
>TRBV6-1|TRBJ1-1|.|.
CASQAGYFMNTEAFF
TGTGCCAGCCAAGCGGGATATTTCATGAACACTGAAGCTTTCTTT
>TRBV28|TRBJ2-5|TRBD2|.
CASSYGRQETQYF
TGTGCCAGCAGTTACGGGAGGCAAGAGACCCAGTACTTC
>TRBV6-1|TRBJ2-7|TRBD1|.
CASRGQGAMGEQYF
TGTGCCAGCAGGGGACAGGGGGCAATGGGGGAGCAGTACTTC
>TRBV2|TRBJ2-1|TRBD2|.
CASSGGTSGSYEQFF
TGTGCCAGCAGTGGTGGGACTAGCGGGAGTTATGAGCAGTTCTTC
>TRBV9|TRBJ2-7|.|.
CASSVDAARGYEQYF
TGTGCCAGCAGCGTAGACGCAGCCAGGGGCTACGAGCAGTACTTC
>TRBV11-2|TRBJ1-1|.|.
CASSSGGDRDTEAFF
TGTGCCAGCAGCTCAGGCGGGGATCGGGACACTGAAGCTTTCTTT
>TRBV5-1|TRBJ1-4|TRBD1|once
CASSTGTGKEKLFF
TGCGCCAGCAGCACGGGGACAGGGAAGGAAAAACTGTTTTTT
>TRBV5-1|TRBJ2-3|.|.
CASSPFVSGGTDTQYF
TGCGCCAGCAGCCCCTTCGTTAGTGGAGGCACAGATACGCAGTATTTT
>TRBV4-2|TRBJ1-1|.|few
CASSQDGGRLRAFF
TGTGCCAGCAGCCAAGACGGGGGGCGTCTAAGGGCTTTCTTT
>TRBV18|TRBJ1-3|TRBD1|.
CASSPEDRGSGNTIYF
TGTGCCAGCTCACCCGAGGACAGGGGGTCTGGAAACACCATATATTTT
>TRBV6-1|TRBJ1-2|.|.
CASSDNVRGYTF
TGTGCCAGCAGTGATAATGTGAGAGGCTACACCTTC
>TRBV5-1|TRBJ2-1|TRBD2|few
CASSLPGLAGGREQFF
TGCGCCAGCAGTCTCCCGGGGCTAGCGGGGGGCCGGGAGCAGTTCTTC
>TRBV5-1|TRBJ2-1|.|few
CASSLTGNDEQFF
TGCGCCAGCAGCCTAACAGGGAACGATGAGCAGTTCTTC
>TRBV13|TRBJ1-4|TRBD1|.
CASSLGQPNEKLFF
TGTGCCAGCAGCTTGGGACAGCCGAATGAAAAACTGTTTTTT
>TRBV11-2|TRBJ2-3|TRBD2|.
CASSFRGGPPDTQYF
TGTGCCAGCAGCTTCCGCGGGGGACCCCCAGATACGCAGTATTTT
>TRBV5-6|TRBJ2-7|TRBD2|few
CASSLYGRVYEQYF
TGTGCCAGCAGCTTGTACGGGAGGGTGTACGAGCAGTACTTC
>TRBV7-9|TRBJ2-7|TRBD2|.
CASSHYGGGLNYEQYF
TGTGCCAGCAGCCACTACGGGGGGGGCCTTAACTACGAGCAGTACTTC
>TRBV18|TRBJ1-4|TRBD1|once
CASSRDRDEKLFF
TGTGCCAGCTCACGGGACAGGGACGAAAAACTGTTTTTT
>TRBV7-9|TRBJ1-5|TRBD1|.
CASSTGQGGQPQHF
TGTGCCAGCAGCACAGGACAGGGCGGCCAGCCCCAGCATTTT
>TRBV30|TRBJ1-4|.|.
CAWRSPQGSNEKLFF
TGTGCCTGGAGGTCCCCTCAGGGAAGTAATGAAAAACTGTTTTTT
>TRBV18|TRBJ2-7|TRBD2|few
CASSPGGSGRVYEQYF
TGTGCCAGCTCACCGGGAGGTAGCGGGAGGGTCTACGAGCAGTACTTC
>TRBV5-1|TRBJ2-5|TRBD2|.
CASSLAGGPETQYF
TGCGCCAGCAGTTTAGCGGGAGGGCCGGAGACCCAGTACTTC
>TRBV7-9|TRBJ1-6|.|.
CASSLVPDSSPLHF
TGTGCCAGCAGCTTAGTCCCCGATAGTTCACCCCTCCACTTT
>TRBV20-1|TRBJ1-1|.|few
CSARETVEAFF
TGCAGTGCTAGGGAGACAGTTGAAGCTTTCTTT
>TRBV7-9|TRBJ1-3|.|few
CASSLSTSSDTIYF
TGTGCCAGCAGCCTTTCGACAAGCTCGGACACCATATATTTT
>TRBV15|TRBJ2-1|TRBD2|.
CATSRVSGSWSYNEQFF
TGTGCCACCAGCAGAGTGAGCGGGAGTTGGTCCTACAATGAGCAGTTCTTC
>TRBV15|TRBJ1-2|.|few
CATSREVQYGYTF
TGTGCCACCAGCAGGGAGGTCCAGTATGGCTACACCTTC
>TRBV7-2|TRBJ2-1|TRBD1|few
CASSSQTGTESYNEQFF
TGTGCCAGCAGCTCACAGACCGGGACAGAGTCCTACAATGAGCAGTTCTTC
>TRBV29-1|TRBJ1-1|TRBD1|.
CSVAGQGVRGNTEAFF
TGCAGCGTTGCGGGACAGGGGGTGCGGGGGAACACTGAAGCTTTCTTT
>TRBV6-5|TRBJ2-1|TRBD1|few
CASSLRGQGAHEQFF
TGTGCCAGCAGTCTAAGGGGACAGGGGGCCCATGAGCAGTTCTTC
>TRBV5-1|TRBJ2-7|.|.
CASSSTTQAYEQYF
TGCGCCAGCAGCTCGACTACCCAGGCCTACGAGCAGTACTTC
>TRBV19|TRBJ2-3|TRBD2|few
CASSIGTSGRGTDTQYF
TGTGCCAGTAGCATCGGGACTAGCGGGAGAGGCACAGATACGCAGTATTTT
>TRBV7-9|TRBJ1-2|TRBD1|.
CASSRTGGPIYGYTF
TGTGCCAGCAGCCGTACAGGGGGCCCTATCTATGGCTACACCTTC
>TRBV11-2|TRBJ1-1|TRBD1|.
CASSRSGDRGLLNTEAFF
TGTGCCAGCAGCCGGAGCGGGGACAGGGGACTCCTGAACACTGAAGCTTTCTTT
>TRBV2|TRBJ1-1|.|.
CASSVEGHTEAFF
TGTGCCAGCAGTGTGGAGGGGCACACTGAAGCTTTCTTT
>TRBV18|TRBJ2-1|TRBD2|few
CASSPLAGAVDNEQFF
TGTGCCAGCTCACCACTCGCGGGAGCTGTCGACAATGAGCAGTTCTTC
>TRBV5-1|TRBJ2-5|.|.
CASSLATGPETQYF
TGCGCCAGCAGCTTGGCGACGGGTCCGGAGACCCAGTACTTC
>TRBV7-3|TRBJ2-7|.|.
CASSRPGYEQYF
TGTGCCAGCAGTAGGCCAGGTTACGAGCAGTACTTC
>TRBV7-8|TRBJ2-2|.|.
CASSNLRWSGELFF
TGTGCCAGCAGCAACCTTCGGTGGAGCGGGGAGCTGTTTTTT
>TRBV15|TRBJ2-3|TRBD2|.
CATSRPIAGGDTQYF
TGTGCCACCAGCAGACCCATAGCGGGAGGTGATACGCAGTATTTT
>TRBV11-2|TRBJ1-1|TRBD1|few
CASRPGTGVLNTEAFF
TGTGCCAGCAGGCCCGGGACAGGGGTCCTGAACACTGAAGCTTTCTTT
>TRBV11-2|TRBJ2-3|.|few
CASSPNQGNTQYF
TGTGCCAGCAGCCCCAACCAGGGGAATACGCAGTATTTT
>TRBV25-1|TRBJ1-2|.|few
CASSDWGQTYGYTF
TGTGCCAGCAGTGACTGGGGACAAACCTATGGCTACACCTTC
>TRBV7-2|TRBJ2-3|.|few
CASSRNRADTQYF
TGTGCCAGCAGCCGAAACCGGGCAGATACGCAGTATTTT
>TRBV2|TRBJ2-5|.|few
CASSARLLETQYF
TGTGCCAGCAGTGCTAGGCTTCTGGAGACCCAGTACTTC
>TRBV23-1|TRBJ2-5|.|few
CASSQSSIRGQETQYF
TGCGCCAGCAGTCAATCGAGTATCAGGGGTCAAGAGACCCAGTACTTC
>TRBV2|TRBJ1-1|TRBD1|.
CASSSGTENTEAFF
TGTGCCAGCAGCTCCGGGACAGAGAACACTGAAGCTTTCTTT
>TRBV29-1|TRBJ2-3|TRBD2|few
CSVTRTSGGADTQYF
TGCAGCGTTACTCGGACTAGCGGGGGGGCAGATACGCAGTATTTT